These T cell receptor beta chains were read from a single sample in a study of blood T cell repertoires in COVID-19. Profiled with immunoSEQ multiplex PCR; TCRdb holds only in-frame clones, not every one. The repertoire holds approximately 180,000 clones, with 70% to 90% as singletons. The sequencing sample was made of peripheral blood. These receptors came from a man aged 60-69 years with acute or convalescent COVID-19. CDR3s include the opening cysteine and the closing phenylalanine or tryptophan. D genes are given only for firm matches. For some rows the clone size is stated as once, few or many, or as a class when expanded; others skip it.

NA	NA	TRBV28	TRBJ2-1	CASSSDYITYNEQFF	TGTGCCAGCAGTTCGGACTACATCACCTACAATGAGCAGTTCTTC
NA	TRBD1	TRBV19	TRBJ2-1	CASTRQGAGYNEQFF	TGTGCCAGTACTCGACAGGGGGCCGGCTACAATGAGCAGTTCTTC
NA	TRBD1	TRBV3-1/TRBV3-2	TRBJ2-2	CASSQEGTENTGELFF	TGTGCCAGCAGCCAAGAAGGGACAGAGAACACCGGGGAGCTGTTTTTT
NA	NA	TRBV5-4	TRBJ1-1	CASSLPGSSTEAFF	TGTGCCAGCAGCCTTCCAGGCTCGAGCACTGAAGCTTTCTTT
NA	NA	TRBV9	TRBJ2-5	CASSVAGYQETQYF	TGTGCCAGCAGCGTAGCAGGGTACCAAGAGACCCAGTACTTC
NA	NA	TRBV2	TRBJ1-5	CASNGEVNQPQHF	TGTGCCAGCAACGGGGAAGTCAATCAGCCCCAGCATTTT
NA	TRBD1	TRBV6-2/TRBV6-3	TRBJ1-4	CASSGARDRGEKLFF	TGTGCCAGCAGTGGTGCCCGGGACAGGGGCGAAAAACTGTTTTTT
NA	TRBD1	TRBV11-2	TRBJ1-4	CASSRDRANEKLFF	TGTGCCAGCAGCCGCGACAGGGCGAATGAAAAACTGTTTTTT
NA	TRBD1	TRBV18	TRBJ2-4	CASSPYRGRGIQYF	TGTGCCAGCTCACCCTACAGGGGGCGAGGCATTCAGTACTTC
NA	TRBD1	TRBV5-3	TRBJ1-4	CARSRRTGPNEKLFF	TGTGCCAGAAGCAGAAGGACAGGACCAAATGAAAAACTGTTTTTT
once	TRBD2	TRBV19	TRBJ2-5	CASSRGLAGGETQYF	TGTGCCAGTAGTAGAGGACTAGCGGGAGGGGAGACCCAGTACTTC
NA	NA	TRBV6-2/TRBV6-3	TRBJ2-3	CASSYQGRGTDTQYF	TGTGCCAGCAGTTACCAGGGCAGGGGCACAGATACGCAGTATTTT
NA	TRBD1	TRBV25-1	TRBJ1-2	CASSEYRGRRGYTF	TGTGCCAGCAGTGAATACAGGGGGCGAAGGGGCTACACCTTC
NA	TRBD1	TRBV24-1	TRBJ2-7	CATSDRDSLKGQYF	TGTGCCACCAGTGATCGGGACAGCTTGAAAGGGCAGTACTTC
NA	TRBD2	TRBV19	TRBJ2-5	CASSIPGLAEETQYF	TGTGCCAGTAGTATCCCGGGACTAGCGGAAGAGACCCAGTACTTC
NA	NA	TRBV12-2	TRBJ1-1	CASRFGKLRGETEAFF	TGTGCAAGTCGCTTTGGGAAACTCCGGGGAGAAACTGAAGCTTTCTTT
few	NA	TRBV7-2	TRBJ2-3	CASSLYRPGAGTDTQYF	TGTGCCAGCAGCTTATACCGCCCTGGAGCGGGCACAGATACGCAGTATTTT
once	TRBD1	TRBV24-1	TRBJ1-2	CATSDPGQGHGYTF	TGTGCCACCAGTGACCCGGGACAGGGCCATGGCTACACCTTC
NA	TRBD2	TRBV28	TRBJ2-1	CASRLSSGRSYNEQFF	TGTGCCAGCAGACTATCTAGCGGACGCTCCTACAATGAGCAGTTCTTC
NA	TRBD2	TRBV19	TRBJ2-1	CASSISGRSYNEQFF	TGTGCCAGTAGTATCAGCGGGAGGAGTTACAATGAGCAGTTCTTC
NA	NA	TRBV12-3/TRBV12-4	TRBJ1-1	CASTAWSLKVAFF	TGTGCCAGCACTGCCTGGAGCCTAAAGGTAGCTTTCTTT
once	TRBD2	TRBV5-5	TRBJ2-1	CASSPSGTSYNEQFF	TGTGCCAGCAGCCCTAGCGGGACCTCCTACAATGAGCAGTTCTTC
NA	TRBD2	TRBV27	TRBJ2-7	CASSLLGSSGRDEQYF	TGTGCCAGCAGTTTATTAGGGTCTAGCGGCCGTGACGAGCAGTACTTC
NA	TRBD2	TRBV19	TRBJ2-1	CASSTSPLADPYNEQFF	TGTGCCAGTAGTACCTCCCCTCTAGCGGACCCTTACAATGAGCAGTTCTTC